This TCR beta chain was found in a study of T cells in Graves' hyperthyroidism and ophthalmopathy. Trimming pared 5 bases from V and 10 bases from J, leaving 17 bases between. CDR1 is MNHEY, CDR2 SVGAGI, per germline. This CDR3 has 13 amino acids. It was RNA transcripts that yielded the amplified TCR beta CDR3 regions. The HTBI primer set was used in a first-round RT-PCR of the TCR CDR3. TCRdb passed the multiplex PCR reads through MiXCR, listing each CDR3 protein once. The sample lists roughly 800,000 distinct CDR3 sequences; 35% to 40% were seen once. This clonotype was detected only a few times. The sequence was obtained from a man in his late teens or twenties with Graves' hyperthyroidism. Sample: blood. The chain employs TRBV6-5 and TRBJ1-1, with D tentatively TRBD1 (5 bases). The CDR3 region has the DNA TGTGCCAGCAGTGAAGCGCGCCAGGGTGCAGCTTTCTTT. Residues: CASSEARQGAAFF.